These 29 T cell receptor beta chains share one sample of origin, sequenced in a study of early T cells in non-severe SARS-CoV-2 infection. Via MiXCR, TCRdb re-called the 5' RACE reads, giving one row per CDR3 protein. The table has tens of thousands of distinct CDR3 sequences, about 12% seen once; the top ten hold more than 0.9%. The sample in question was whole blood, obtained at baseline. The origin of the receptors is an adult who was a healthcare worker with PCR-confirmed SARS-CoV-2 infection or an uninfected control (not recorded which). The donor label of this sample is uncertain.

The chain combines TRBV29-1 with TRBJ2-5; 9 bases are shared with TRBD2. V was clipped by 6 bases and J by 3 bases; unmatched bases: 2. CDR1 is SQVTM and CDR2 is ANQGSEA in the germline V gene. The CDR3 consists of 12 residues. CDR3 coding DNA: TGCAGCGTCGCGGGGGGGAAAGAGACCCAGTACTTC. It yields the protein CSVAGGKETQYF. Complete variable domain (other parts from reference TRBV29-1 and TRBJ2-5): SAVISQKPSRDICQRGTSLTIQCQVDSQVTMMFWYRQQPGQSLTLIATANQGSEATYESGFVIDKFPISRPNLTFSTLTVSNMSPEDSSIYLCSVAGGKETQYFGPGTRLLVL.

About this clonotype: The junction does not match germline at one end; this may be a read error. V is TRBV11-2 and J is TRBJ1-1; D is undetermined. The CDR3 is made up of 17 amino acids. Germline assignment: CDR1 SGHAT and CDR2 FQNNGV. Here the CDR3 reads CASSLASVTPLNTDAFF. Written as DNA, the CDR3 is TGTGCCAGCAGCCTGGCGTCCGTGACCCCCCTGAACACTGATGCTTTCTTT.

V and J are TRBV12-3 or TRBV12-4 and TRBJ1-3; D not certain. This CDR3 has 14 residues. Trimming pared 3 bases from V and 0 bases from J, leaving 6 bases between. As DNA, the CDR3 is TGTGCCAGCAGTTTCTCTCTCTCTGGAAACACCATATATTTT. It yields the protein CASSFSLSGNTIYF.

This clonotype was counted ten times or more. As DNA, the CDR3 is TGTGCCAGCAGTTTCCCCGGGGAGCTGTTTTTT. It encodes CASSFPGELFF. This chain links TRBV12-3 or TRBV12-4 with TRBJ2-2; no definite D call. The CDR3 runs 11 residues. V gave up 3 bases and J gave up 6 bases, with 2 bases separating them.

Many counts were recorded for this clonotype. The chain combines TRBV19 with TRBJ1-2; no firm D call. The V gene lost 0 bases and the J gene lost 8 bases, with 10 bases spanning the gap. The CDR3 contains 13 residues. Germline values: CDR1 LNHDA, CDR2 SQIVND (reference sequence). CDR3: CASSIDVKSGYTF. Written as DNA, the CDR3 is TGTGCCAGTAGTATAGATGTAAAATCGGGCTACACCTTC.

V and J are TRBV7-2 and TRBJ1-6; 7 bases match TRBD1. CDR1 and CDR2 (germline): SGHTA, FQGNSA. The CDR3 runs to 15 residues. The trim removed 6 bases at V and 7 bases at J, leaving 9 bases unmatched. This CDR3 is CASSLTGVGNSPLHF. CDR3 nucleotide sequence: TGTGCCAGCAGTTTAACAGGGGTCGGCAATTCACCCCTCCACTTT.

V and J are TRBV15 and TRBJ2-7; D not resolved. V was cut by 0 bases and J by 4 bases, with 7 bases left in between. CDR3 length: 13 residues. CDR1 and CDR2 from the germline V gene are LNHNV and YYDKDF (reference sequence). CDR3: CATSRDTDYEQYV. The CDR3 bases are TGTGCCACCAGCAGAGATACAGATTACGAGCAGTACGTC.

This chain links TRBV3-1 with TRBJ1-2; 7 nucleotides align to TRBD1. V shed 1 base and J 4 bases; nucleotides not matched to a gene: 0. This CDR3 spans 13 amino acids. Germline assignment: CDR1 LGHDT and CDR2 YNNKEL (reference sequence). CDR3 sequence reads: CASSQGTGYGYTF. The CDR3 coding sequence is TGTGCCAGCAGCCAAGGGACAGGCTATGGCTACACCTTC.

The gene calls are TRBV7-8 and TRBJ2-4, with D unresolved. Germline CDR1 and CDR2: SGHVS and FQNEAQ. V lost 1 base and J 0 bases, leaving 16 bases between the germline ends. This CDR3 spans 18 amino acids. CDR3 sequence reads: CASSLGSVMLLAKNIQYF. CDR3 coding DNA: TGTGCCAGCAGCTTAGGGTCTGTAATGCTTCTAGCCAAAAACATTCAGTACTTC. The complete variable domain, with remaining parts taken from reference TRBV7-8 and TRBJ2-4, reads GAGVSQSPRYKVAKRGQDVALRCDPISGHVSLFWYQQALGQGPEFLTYFQNEAQLDKSGLPSDRFFAERPEGSVSTLKIQRTQQEDSAVYLCASSLGSVMLLAKNIQYFGAGTRLSVL.

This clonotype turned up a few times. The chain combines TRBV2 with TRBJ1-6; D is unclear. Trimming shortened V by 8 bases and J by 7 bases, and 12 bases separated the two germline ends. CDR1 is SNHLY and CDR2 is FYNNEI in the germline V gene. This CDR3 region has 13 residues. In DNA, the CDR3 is TGTGCCAGCTGCGATAGGCTGAATTCACCCCTCCACTTT. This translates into CASCDRLNSPLHF.

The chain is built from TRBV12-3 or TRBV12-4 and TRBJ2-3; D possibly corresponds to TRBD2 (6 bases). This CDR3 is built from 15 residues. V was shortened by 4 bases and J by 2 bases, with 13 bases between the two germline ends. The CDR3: CASSSQTRNTDTQYF. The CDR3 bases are TGTGCCAGCAGTTCCCAGACTAGAAACACAGATACGCAGTATTTT.

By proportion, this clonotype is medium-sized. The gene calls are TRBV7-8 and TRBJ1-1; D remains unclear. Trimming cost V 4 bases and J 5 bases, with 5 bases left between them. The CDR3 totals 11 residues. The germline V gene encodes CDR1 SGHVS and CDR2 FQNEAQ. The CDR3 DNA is TGTGCCAGCAGCTATGGGACTGAAGCTTTCTTT. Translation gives CASSYGTEAFF.

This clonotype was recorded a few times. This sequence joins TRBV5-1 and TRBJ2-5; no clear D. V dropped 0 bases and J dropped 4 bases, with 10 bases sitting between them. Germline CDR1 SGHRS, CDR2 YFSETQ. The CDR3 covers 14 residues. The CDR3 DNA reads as TGCGCCAGCAGCTTGGCAGAGTCCAGAGAGACCCAGTACTTC. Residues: CASSLAESRETQYF.

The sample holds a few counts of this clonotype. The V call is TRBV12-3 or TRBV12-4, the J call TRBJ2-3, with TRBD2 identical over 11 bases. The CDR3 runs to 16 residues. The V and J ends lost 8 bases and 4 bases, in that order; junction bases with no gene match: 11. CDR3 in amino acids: CASVPYSGGAADTQYF. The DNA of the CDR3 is TGTGCCAGCGTGCCTTATAGCGGGGGGGCCGCAGATACGCAGTATTTT.

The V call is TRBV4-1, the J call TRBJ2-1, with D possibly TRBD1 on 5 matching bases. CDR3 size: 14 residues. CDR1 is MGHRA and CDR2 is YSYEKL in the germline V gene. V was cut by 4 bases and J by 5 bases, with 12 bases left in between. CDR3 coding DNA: TGCGCCAGCAGCCCACAGGACGGAGACAATGAGCAGTTCTTC. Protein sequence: CASSPQDGDNEQFF.

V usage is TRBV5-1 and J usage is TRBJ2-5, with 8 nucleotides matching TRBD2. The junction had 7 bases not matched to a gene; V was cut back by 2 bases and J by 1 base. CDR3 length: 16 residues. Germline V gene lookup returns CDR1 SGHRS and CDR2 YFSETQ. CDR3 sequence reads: CASSFQTGGTQETQYF. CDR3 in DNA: TGCGCCAGCAGCTTTCAAACGGGGGGGACCCAAGAGACCCAGTACTTC.

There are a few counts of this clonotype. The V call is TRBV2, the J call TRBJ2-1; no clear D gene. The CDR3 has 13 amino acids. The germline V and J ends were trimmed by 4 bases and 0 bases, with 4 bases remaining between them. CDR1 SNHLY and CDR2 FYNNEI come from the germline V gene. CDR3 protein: CASSGVSYNEQFF. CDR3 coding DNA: TGTGCCAGCAGTGGTGTCTCCTACAATGAGCAGTTCTTC.

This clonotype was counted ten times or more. The CDR3 is CASSQQHRDGEGYTF. CDR3 nucleotide sequence: TGTGCCAGCAGCCAACAACACAGGGACGGAGAAGGCTACACCTTC. The chain recombines TRBV3-1 with TRBJ1-2, with D perhaps TRBD1 (6 bases). CDR1 and CDR2 (germline): LGHDT, YNNKEL (reference sequence). V lost 2 bases, J lost 8 bases, and 18 bases lay in between. The CDR3 runs to 15 residues. Using reference TRBV3-1 and TRBJ1-2 for the parts outside the CDR3, the full variable domain is DTAVSQTPKYLVTQMGNDKSIKCEQNLGHDTMYWYKQDSKKFLKIMFSYNNKELIINETVPNRFSPKSPDKAHLNLHINSLELGDSAVYFCASSQQHRDGEGYTFGSGTRLTVV.

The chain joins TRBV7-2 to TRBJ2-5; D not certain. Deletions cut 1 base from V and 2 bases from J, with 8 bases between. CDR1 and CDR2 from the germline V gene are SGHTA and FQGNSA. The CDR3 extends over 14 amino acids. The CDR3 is CASSLGPEQETQYF. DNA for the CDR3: TGTGCCAGCAGCTTAGGACCAGAGCAAGAGACCCAGTACTTC.

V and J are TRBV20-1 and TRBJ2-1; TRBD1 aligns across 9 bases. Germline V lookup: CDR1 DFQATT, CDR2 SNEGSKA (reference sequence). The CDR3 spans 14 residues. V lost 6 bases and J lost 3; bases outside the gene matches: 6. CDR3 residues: CSARDREHYNEQFF. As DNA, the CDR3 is TGCAGTGCGAGGGACAGGGAACACTACAATGAGCAGTTCTTC.

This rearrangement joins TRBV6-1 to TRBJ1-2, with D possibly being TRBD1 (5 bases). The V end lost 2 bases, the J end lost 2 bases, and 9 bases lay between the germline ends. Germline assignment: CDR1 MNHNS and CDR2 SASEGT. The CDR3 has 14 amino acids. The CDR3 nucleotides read TGTGCCAGCAGTGAATTGGCAGGGAACTATGGCTACACCTTC. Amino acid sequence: CASSELAGNYGYTF.

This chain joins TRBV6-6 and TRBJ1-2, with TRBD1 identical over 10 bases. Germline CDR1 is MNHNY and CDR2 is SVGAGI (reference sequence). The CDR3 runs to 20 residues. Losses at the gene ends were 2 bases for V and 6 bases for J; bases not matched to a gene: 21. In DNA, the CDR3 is TGTGCCAGCAGTTACCCCGATGATCGGGACAGGGGCTACCTTCGGGATGGCTACACCTTC. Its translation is CASSYPDDRDRGYLRDGYTF.

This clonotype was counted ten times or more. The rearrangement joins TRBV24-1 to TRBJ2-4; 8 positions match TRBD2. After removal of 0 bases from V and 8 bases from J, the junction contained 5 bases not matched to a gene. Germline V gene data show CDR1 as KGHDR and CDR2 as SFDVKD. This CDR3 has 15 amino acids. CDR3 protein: CATSDLRGGSHIQYF. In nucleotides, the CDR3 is TGTGCCACCAGTGATTTGCGGGGGGGATCGCACATTCAGTACTTC.

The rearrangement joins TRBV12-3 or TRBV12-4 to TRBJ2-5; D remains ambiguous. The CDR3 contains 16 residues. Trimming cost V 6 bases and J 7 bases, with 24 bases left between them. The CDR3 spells CASSPSPDGKSGTQYF. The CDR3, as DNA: TGTGCCAGCAGCCCATCCCCTGACGGAAAGTCCGGGACCCAGTACTTC.

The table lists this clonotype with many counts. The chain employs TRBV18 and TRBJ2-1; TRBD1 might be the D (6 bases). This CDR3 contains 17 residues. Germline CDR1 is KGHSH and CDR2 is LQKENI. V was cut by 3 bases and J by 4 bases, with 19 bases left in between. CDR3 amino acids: CASSPPTGQPHYNEQFF. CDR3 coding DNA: TGTGCCAGCTCACCGCCGACAGGACAGCCTCATTACAATGAGCAGTTCTTC.

CDR3 residues: CAWSLGTGEQYV. DNA of the CDR3: TGTGCCTGGAGTCTGGGGACGGGGGAGCAGTACGTC. This chain joins TRBV30 and TRBJ2-7; D is possibly TRBD1 or TRBD2 (5 bases each). V lost 2 bases to trimming and J lost 7 bases, with 12 bases between them. The CDR3 covers 12 residues. The germline V gene has CDR1 GTSNPN and CDR2 SVGIG (reference sequence).

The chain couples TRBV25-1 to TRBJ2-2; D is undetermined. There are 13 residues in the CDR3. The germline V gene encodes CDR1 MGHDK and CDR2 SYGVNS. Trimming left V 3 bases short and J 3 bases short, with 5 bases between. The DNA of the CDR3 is TGTGCCAGCAGTGATGCGGACACCGGGGAGCTGTTTTTT. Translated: CASSDADTGELFF.

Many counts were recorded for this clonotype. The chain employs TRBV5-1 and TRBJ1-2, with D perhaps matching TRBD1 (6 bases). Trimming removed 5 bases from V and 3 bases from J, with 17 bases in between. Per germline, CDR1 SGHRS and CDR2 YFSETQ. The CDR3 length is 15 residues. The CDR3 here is CASSRGAQGDYGYTF. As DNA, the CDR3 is TGCGCCAGCAGTCGGGGTGCACAGGGAGACTATGGCTACACCTTC. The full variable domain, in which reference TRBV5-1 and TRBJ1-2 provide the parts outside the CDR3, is KAGVTQTPRYLIKTRGQQVTLSCSPISGHRSVSWYQQTPGQGLQFLFEYFSETQRNKGNFPGRFSGRQFSNSRSEMNVSTLELGDSALYLCASSRGAQGDYGYTFGSGTRLTVV.

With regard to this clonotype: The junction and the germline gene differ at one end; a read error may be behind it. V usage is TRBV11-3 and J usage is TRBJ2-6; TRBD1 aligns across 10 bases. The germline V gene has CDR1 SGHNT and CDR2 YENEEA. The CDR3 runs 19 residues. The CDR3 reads CASSLSGQGVKGGANVPTF. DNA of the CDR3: TGTGCCAGCAGCTTATCAGGACAGGGGGTCAAAGGTGGGGCCAACGTCCCGACTTTC.